Listed below are T cell receptor beta chains from one sample, sequenced in a study of post-analysis software for immune sequencing data. TCRdb re-analysed the PCR reads in MiXCR, keeping a single row per CDR3 protein. The sample includes some 800,000 distinct CDR3 sequences, around 42% of them seen just once. The material sequenced was blood. These receptors were obtained from a girl between 10 and 17 years old with multiple sclerosis. Each CDR3 is given with its conserved first and last residue. The D gene is left open where the match is weak. Clone size is stated in some rows and not others, as once, few, many or a class when expanded.

v_call	clone_size	j_call	d_call	cdr3_aa	cdr3_nt
TRBV7-9	once	TRBJ2-3	NA	CASSTQQPSSTDTQYF	TGTGCCAGCAGCACGCAGCAGCCCTCTAGCACAGATACGCAGTATTTT
TRBV5-4	NA	TRBJ2-5	TRBD1	CASSRGDRGYQETQYF	TGTGCCAGCAGCCGGGGGGACAGGGGATACCAAGAGACCCAGTACTTC
TRBV13	NA	TRBJ2-3	TRBD2	CASCFRGSGSLDTQYF	TGTGCCAGCTGCTTCAGGGGTAGCGGGAGCCTAGATACGCAGTATTTT
TRBV28	few	TRBJ2-5	TRBD2	CASSTPGGGQETQYF	TGTGCCAGCAGTACCCCGGGGGGGGGACAAGAGACCCAGTACTTC
TRBV15	NA	TRBJ2-1	NA	CATSSGTGSYNEQFF	TGTGCCACCAGCAGCGGGACTGGGTCCTACAATGAGCAGTTCTTC
TRBV4-3	NA	TRBJ2-1	NA	CASSLTTGKYNEQFF	TGCGCCAGCAGCTTAACTACAGGCAAGTACAATGAGCAGTTCTTC
TRBV5-1	NA	TRBJ2-7	NA	CASSDPLRLNSYNEQYF	TGCGCCAGCAGCGACCCATTGCGGTTGAACTCCTACAACGAGCAGTACTTC
TRBV29-1	few	TRBJ2-7	NA	CSAQGRETSPSYEQYF	TGCAGCGCCCAGGGGAGGGAGACTTCTCCCTCCTACGAGCAGTACTTC
TRBV7-9	NA	TRBJ1-5	NA	CASSLGFTGPQHF	TGTGCCAGCAGCCTAGGGTTCACAGGGCCCCAGCATTTT
TRBV29-1	NA	TRBJ1-1	NA	CSVAGSVGSMNTEAFF	TGCAGCGTTGCGGGGTCCGTAGGGAGCATGAACACTGAAGCTTTCTTT
TRBV6-2/TRBV6-3	NA	TRBJ1-4	NA	CASSYRRDEKLFF	TGTGCCAGCAGTTACCGGCGGGATGAAAAACTGTTTTTT
TRBV7-9	NA	TRBJ1-2	NA	CASSPTSNIYGYTF	TGTGCCAGCAGCCCGACGTCGAACATCTATGGCTACACCTTC
TRBV7-2	NA	TRBJ2-3	TRBD1	CASSPGGINTDTQYF	TGTGCCAGCAGCCCAGGGGGAATAAACACAGATACGCAGTATTTT
TRBV15	NA	TRBJ1-1	TRBD1	CATSRSLDRGTEAFF	TGTGCCACCAGCAGGTCCCTCGACAGGGGCACTGAAGCTTTCTTT
TRBV29-1	NA	TRBJ2-7	NA	CSVSVEGYEQYF	TGCAGCGTATCAGTAGAGGGCTACGAGCAGTACTTC
TRBV15	NA	TRBJ1-2	NA	CATSRSGWGPYTF	TGTGCCACCAGCAGATCCGGTTGGGGCCCCTACACCTTC
TRBV5-6	NA	TRBJ2-5	NA	CASSSPRDVETQYF	TGTGCCAGCAGCTCCCCGCGAGATGTGGAGACCCAGTACTTC
TRBV11-1	NA	TRBJ1-2	NA	CASSFGPGNGYTF	TGTGCCAGCAGCTTCGGGCCCGGCAATGGCTACACCTTC
TRBV24-1	NA	TRBJ2-3	NA	CATAAAGPSTDTQYF	TGTGCCACCGCGGCGGCAGGACCTAGCACAGATACGCAGTATTTT
TRBV12-3/TRBV12-4	few	TRBJ2-2	NA	CASSLAHRARDTGELFF	TGTGCCAGCAGTTTAGCCCACAGGGCGCGGGACACCGGGGAGCTGTTTTTT
TRBV4-2	NA	TRBJ1-2	TRBD1	CASSQVGTGRYTF	TGTGCCAGCAGCCAAGTAGGGACAGGGAGATACACCTTC
TRBV6-5	NA	TRBJ1-2	NA	CASSYLGTYGYTF	TGTGCCAGCAGTTACTTAGGGACCTATGGCTACACCTTC
TRBV20-1	NA	TRBJ2-7	NA	CSWTEASSYEQYF	TGCAGCTGGACAGAGGCAAGCTCCTACGAGCAGTACTTC
TRBV13	NA	TRBJ2-7	TRBD1	CASSLGGQGPSYEQYF	TGTGCCAGCAGCTTAGGCGGACAGGGGCCCTCCTACGAGCAGTACTTC
TRBV3-1	NA	TRBJ2-4	NA	CASSQDGGMAKNIQYF	TGTGCCAGCAGCCAAGATGGGGGAATGGCCAAAAACATTCAGTACTTC
TRBV4-3	NA	TRBJ2-4	TRBD2	CASSPGTRGGRDIQYF	TGCGCCAGCAGCCCTGGGACTAGAGGTGGCCGGGACATTCAGTACTTC
TRBV4-1	many	TRBJ2-3	NA	CASSQGSGLDLDTQYF	TGCGCCAGCAGCCAAGGTAGTGGGCTAGATTTAGATACGCAGTATTTT
TRBV12-3/TRBV12-4	few	TRBJ2-7	NA	CASSEFGGGVQEQYF	TGTGCCAGCAGCGAGTTCGGGGGAGGAGTTCAGGAGCAGTACTTC
TRBV20-1	NA	TRBJ1-3	NA	CSARTDGNTIYF	TGCAGTGCTAGGACAGATGGAAACACCATATATTTT
TRBV6-2/TRBV6-3	NA	TRBJ2-5	TRBD2	CASRRTSLETQYF	TGTGCCAGCAGACGGACTAGCCTGGAGACCCAGTACTTC
TRBV6-6	NA	TRBJ1-2	NA	CASSYQAREGYTF	TGTGCCAGCAGTTACCAGGCCCGCGAGGGCTACACCTTC
TRBV28	NA	TRBJ1-5	NA	CASSLRTPFGRGGQPQHF	TGTGCCAGCAGTTTACGGACCCCCTTTGGCAGGGGTGGCCAGCCCCAGCATTTT
TRBV24-1	NA	TRBJ2-2	NA	CATSGPYTGELFF	TGTGCCACCAGTGGTCCGTACACCGGGGAGCTGTTTTTT
TRBV4-2	NA	TRBJ2-1	TRBD2	CASSQVPAGGLLINEQFF	TGTGCCAGCAGCCAAGTACCAGCGGGAGGGTTATTGATTAATGAGCAGTTCTTC
TRBV29-1	NA	TRBJ2-1	NA	CGAWDLGTPSVPFF	TGCGGCGCATGGGACCTAGGGACCCCGTCTGTTCCGTTCTTC
TRBV3-1	few	TRBJ2-5	NA	CASRWSPEETQYF	TGTGCCAGCCGCTGGAGTCCTGAGGAGACCCAGTACTTC
TRBV20-1	NA	TRBJ2-1	TRBD1	CSAGTDRDLYNEQFF	TGCAGTGCTGGAACGGACAGGGATCTCTACAATGAGCAGTTCTTC
TRBV9	NA	TRBJ1-1	TRBD1	CASSMGQGTTTEAFF	TGTGCCAGCAGCATGGGACAGGGGACCACCACTGAAGCTTTCTTT
TRBV15	NA	TRBJ2-7	NA	CATSRSGRSSYEQYF	TGTGCCACCAGCAGATCGGGACGTAGCTCCTACGAGCAGTACTTC
TRBV29-1	NA	TRBJ1-1	NA	CSPTGLGEAFF	TGCAGCCCTACGGGGCTTGGTGAAGCTTTCTTT
TRBV20-1	few	TRBJ2-3	TRBD2	CSARAWVAGGTDTQYF	TGCAGTGCGAGAGCGTGGGTAGCGGGAGGAACAGATACGCAGTATTTT
TRBV7-9	NA	TRBJ2-7	NA	CASGSDLTYEQYF	TGTGCCAGCGGGTCAGACCTAACCTACGAGCAGTACTTC
TRBV24-1	NA	TRBJ2-1	NA	CATSTSDNEQFF	TGTGCCACCAGTACGTCTGACAATGAGCAGTTCTTC
TRBV4-2	few	TRBJ2-3	TRBD2	CAGSQARTSDLVTDTQYF	TGTGCCGGCAGCCAAGCCCGGACTAGCGACCTGGTTACAGATACGCAGTATTTT
TRBV7-2	few	TRBJ2-1	NA	CASSFGGGDVNNEQFF	TGTGCCAGCAGCTTCGGTGGGGGAGATGTCAACAATGAGCAGTTCTTC
TRBV7-9	NA	TRBJ1-2	TRBD1	CASSLAPGQATYGYTF	TGTGCCAGCAGCTTAGCCCCCGGACAGGCGACTTATGGCTACACCTTC
TRBV19	NA	TRBJ2-5	NA	CASSPRPGRATQYF	TGTGCCAGTAGCCCCCGGCCGGGACGGGCGACCCAGTACTTC
TRBV6-1	NA	TRBJ2-7	NA	CASSAALTYEQYF	TGTGCCAGCAGTGCAGCCTTGACCTACGAGCAGTACTTC
TRBV7-6	few	TRBJ2-1	TRBD2	CASSLLAGENEQFF	TGTGCCAGCAGCTTGCTAGCGGGAGAGAATGAGCAGTTCTTC
TRBV6-6	NA	TRBJ1-4	TRBD1	CASSWDSRAANEGKLFF	TGTGCCAGCAGTTGGGACAGTAGAGCCGCTAACGAGGGAAAACTGTTTTTT
TRBV20-1	NA	TRBJ2-7	NA	CSAREGSVSYEQYF	TGCAGTGCTAGAGAAGGGAGCGTCTCCTACGAGCAGTACTTC
TRBV11-1	NA	TRBJ1-2	NA	CASSLGGLDGYTF	TGTGCCAGCAGCTTAGGCGGATTGGATGGCTACACCTTC
TRBV27	NA	TRBJ1-5	NA	CASGFWGQPQHF	TGTGCCAGCGGATTTTGGGGACAGCCCCAGCATTTT
TRBV25-1	NA	TRBJ1-6	NA	CASSRPDSFSPLHF	TGTGCCAGCAGTAGGCCGGACAGTTTTTCACCCCTCCACTTT